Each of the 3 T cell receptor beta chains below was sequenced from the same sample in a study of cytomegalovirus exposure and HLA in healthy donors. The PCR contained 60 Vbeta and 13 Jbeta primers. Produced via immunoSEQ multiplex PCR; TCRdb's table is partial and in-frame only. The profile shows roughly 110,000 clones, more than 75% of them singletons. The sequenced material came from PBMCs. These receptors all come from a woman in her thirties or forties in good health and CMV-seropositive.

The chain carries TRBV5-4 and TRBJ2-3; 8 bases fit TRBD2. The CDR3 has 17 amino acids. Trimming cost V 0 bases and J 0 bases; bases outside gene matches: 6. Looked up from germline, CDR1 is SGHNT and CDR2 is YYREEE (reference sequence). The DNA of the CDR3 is TGTGCCAGCAGCTTGGCCCTGACTAGCGTCAGCACAGATACGCAGTATTTT. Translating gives CASSLALTSVSTDTQYF.

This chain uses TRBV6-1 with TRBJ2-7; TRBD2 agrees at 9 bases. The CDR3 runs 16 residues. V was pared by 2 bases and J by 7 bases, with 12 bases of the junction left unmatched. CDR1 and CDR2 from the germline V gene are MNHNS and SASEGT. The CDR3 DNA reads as TGTGCCAGCAGTGAAATCGGGCTAGCGGGGCGTCTTGAGCAGTACTTC. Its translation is CASSEIGLAGRLEQYF.

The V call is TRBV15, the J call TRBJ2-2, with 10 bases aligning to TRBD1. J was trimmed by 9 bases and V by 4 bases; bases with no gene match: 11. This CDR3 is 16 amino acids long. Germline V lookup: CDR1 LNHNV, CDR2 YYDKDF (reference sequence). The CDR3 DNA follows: TGTGCCACCAGCATGACCGGGACAGGGGATTCGAGGGAGCTGTTTTTT. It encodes CATSMTGTGDSRELFF. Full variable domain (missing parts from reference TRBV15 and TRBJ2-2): DAMVIQNPRYQVTQFGKPVTLSCSQTLNHNVMYWYQQKSSQAPKLLFHYYDKDFNNEADTPDNFQSRRPNTSFCFLDIRSPGLGDTAMYLCATSMTGTGDSRELFFGEGSRLTVL.